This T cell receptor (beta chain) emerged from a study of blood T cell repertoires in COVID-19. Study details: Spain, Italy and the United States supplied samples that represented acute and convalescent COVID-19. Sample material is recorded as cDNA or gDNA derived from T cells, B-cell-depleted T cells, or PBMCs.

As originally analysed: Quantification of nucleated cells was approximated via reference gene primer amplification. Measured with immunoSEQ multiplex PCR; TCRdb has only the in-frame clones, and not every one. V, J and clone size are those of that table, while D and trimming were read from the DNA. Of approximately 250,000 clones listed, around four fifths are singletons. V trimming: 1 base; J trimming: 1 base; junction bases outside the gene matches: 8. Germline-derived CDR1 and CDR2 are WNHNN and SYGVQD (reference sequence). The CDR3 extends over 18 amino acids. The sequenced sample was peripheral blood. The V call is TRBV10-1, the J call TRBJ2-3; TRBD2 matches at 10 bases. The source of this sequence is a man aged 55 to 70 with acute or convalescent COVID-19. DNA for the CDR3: TGCGCCAGCAGTGAGTACCCCAATACTAGCGGGGGCACAGATACGCAGTATTTT. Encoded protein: CASSEYPNTSGGTDTQYF.